This T cell receptor beta chain derives from a study of cytomegalovirus exposure and HLA in healthy donors. Study outcomes and limitations: As a later analysis showed, several of the most significant clusters appeared to be linked to common viral pathogens.

Note on this clone: Its specificity is unknown.

60 Vbeta and 13 Jbeta primers were used in PCR. Method: immunoSEQ multiplex PCR; TCRdb's copy keeps in-frame clones and lacks some. The table includes around 110,000 clones, 65% detected once. Germline CDR1 is SGHNT and CDR2 is YENEEA. V lost 4 bases and J lost 8; bases outside the gene matches: 6. The CDR3 length is 15 residues. Specimen: PBMCs. V usage is TRBV11-3 and J usage is TRBJ2-1, with 12 bases fitting TRBD2. The sequence derives from a woman between 40 and 50 years old in good health and CMV-seropositive. CDR3 protein: CASSSTSGRSDEQFF. The CDR3 nucleotides read TGTGCCAGCAGCTCGACTAGCGGGAGAAGCGATGAGCAGTTCTTC.